This T cell receptor (beta chain) was found in a study of PD-1 blockade in classical Hodgkin lymphoma. Study observations and caveats: Lower baseline TCR diversity marked trial partial responders and progressors.

The CDR3 sequence is 16 residues long. Specified time point: cycle 4 day 1 (C4D1), after less than 7 weeks of nivolumab. In every patient, relapse followed autologous stem cell transplantation, while exposure to brentuximab vedotin differed. This table comes from immunoSEQ multiplex PCR, and its TCRdb copy is limited to in-frame clones, with some not included. The repertoire holds around 100,000 clones, with 90% as singletons. About this clone itself: Antigen: not known.

The TCR comes from a human donor with classical Hodgkin lymphoma. The sequences come from peripheral blood mononuclear cells (PBMCs), collected before the fourth cycle of nivolumab. The chain employs TRBV21-1 and TRBJ2-1; TRBD2 is the table's D call, not checked against the DNA. TRBV21-1 is an annotated pseudogene. CDR3: CASSKGGLAAYNEQFF. As DNA, the CDR3 is TGTGCCAGCAGCAAGGGAGGACTAGCGGCCTACAATGAGCAGTTCTTC.